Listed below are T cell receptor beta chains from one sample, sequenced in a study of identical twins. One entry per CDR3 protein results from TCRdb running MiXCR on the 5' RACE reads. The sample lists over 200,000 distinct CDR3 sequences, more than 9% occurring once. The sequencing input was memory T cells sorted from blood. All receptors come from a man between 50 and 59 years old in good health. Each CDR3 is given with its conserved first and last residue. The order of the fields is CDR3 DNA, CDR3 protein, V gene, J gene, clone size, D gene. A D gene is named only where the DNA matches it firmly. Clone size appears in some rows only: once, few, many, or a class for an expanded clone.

TGTGCCAGCAGCCCGTGGACAGTCGGCACTACCGGGGAGCTGTTTTTT	CASSPWTVGTTGELFF	TRBV5-5	TRBJ2-2	.	.
TGTGCCAGCAGTGTCCGGGACCCGAAAGAAGAGACCCAGTACTTC	CASSVRDPKEETQYF	TRBV5-6	TRBJ2-5	few	.
TGTGCCAGCGAAACACTGGGGACTATGAACACCGGGGAGCTGTTTTTT	CASETLGTMNTGELFF	TRBV6-2/TRBV6-3	TRBJ2-2	many	TRBD2
TGTGCCAGCAGCCCGCAGCTACTAGCGGGAGTCGGGGAGCTGTTTTTT	CASSPQLLAGVGELFF	TRBV7-2	TRBJ2-2	few	TRBD2
TGTGCCAGCAGCTTATTTGGTAGCGGGAGTGAGACCCAGTACTTC	CASSLFGSGSETQYF	TRBV7-2	TRBJ2-5	many	TRBD2
TGTGCCAGCAGTCTCCTAGCATCCGGCACAGATACGCAGTATTTT	CASSLLASGTDTQYF	TRBV7-2	TRBJ2-3	few	.
TGTGCCAGCAGTTTAGTTCCGGGACAGGGGTATGGCTACACCTTC	CASSLVPGQGYGYTF	TRBV28	TRBJ1-2	many	TRBD1
TGCAGCGTCCGTAACTCCCAGGGGTGGACAGATACGCAGTATTTT	CSVRNSQGWTDTQYF	TRBV29-1	TRBJ2-3	many	.
TGCGCCAGCAGCTCAACAGGGACGAAGACCCAGTACTTC	CASSSTGTKTQYF	TRBV5-1	TRBJ2-5	many	.
TGTGCCAGCAGCCAGGCTGTTCTCACAGATACGCAGTATTTT	CASSQAVLTDTQYF	TRBV14	TRBJ2-3	.	.
TGTGCCAGCTCACCACCGACGGGGAGTACGCAGTATTTT	CASSPPTGSTQYF	TRBV18	TRBJ2-3	few	.
TGTGCCAGCAGCATCCCCTGGGGGGCAGGGAGGATCTACGAGCAGTACTTC	CASSIPWGAGRIYEQYF	TRBV3-1	TRBJ2-7	many	.
TGTGCCAGCAGTTTAGGGACAGGACCCAGCGAGCAGTACTTC	CASSLGTGPSEQYF	TRBV12-3/TRBV12-4	TRBJ2-7	.	TRBD1
TGTGCCAGCAGTTCCGCGGGGCGACTGAGGGGAACCGGGGAGCTGTTTTTT	CASSSAGRLRGTGELFF	TRBV6-2/TRBV6-3	TRBJ2-2	few	.
TGTGCCAGCAGCAAATGGGATGAAAAACTGTTTTTT	CASSKWDEKLFF	TRBV3-1	TRBJ1-4	few	.
TGTGCCAGCAGTATGGACTCGTACCAAGAGACCCAGTACTTC	CASSMDSYQETQYF	TRBV6-1	TRBJ2-5	few	.
TGTGCCAGCAGCCGACCGGGACTAGCGAAAAATGAGCAGTTCTTC	CASSRPGLAKNEQFF	TRBV7-2	TRBJ2-1	many	TRBD2
TGTGCCAGCAGTTTTATTCCTTCGGATATTGGACAGGGACAGACCCAGTACTTC	CASSFIPSDIGQGQTQYF	TRBV28	TRBJ2-5	few	TRBD1
TGCAGTGCTGCAGGGACTAGCGGGGACGGACCCCACTACAATGAGCAGTTCTTC	CSAAGTSGDGPHYNEQFF	TRBV20-1	TRBJ2-1	many	TRBD2
TGCAGTGCTAGAGCCGGCGGGAACGACAATGAGCAGTTCTTC	CSARAGGNDNEQFF	TRBV20-1	TRBJ2-1	few	.
TGCGCCAGCAGCGCCACAGGGGGAGAGAGAGCTTTCTTT	CASSATGGERAFF	TRBV4-3	TRBJ1-1	many	TRBD1
TGTGCCAGCACCAAGACTGAAACTAGCACAGATACGCAGTATTTT	CASTKTETSTDTQYF	TRBV7-9	TRBJ2-3	.	.
TGTGCCAGCAGTTCCGGACAGAATGAAAAACTGTTTTTT	CASSSGQNEKLFF	TRBV12-3/TRBV12-4	TRBJ1-4	.	.
TGCGCCAGCAGCCATTCTAATGGGGGACTGCAAGAGACCCAGTACTTC	CASSHSNGGLQETQYF	TRBV4-1	TRBJ2-5	few	.
TGCGCCAGCAGCCGGGTCGGGGGGGCGAATGGTGAGCAGTTCTTC	CASSRVGGANGEQFF	TRBV4-1	TRBJ2-1	once	TRBD2
TGTGCCAGCAGCCAGGAGACAGGTACTGGAAACACCATATATTTT	CASSQETGTGNTIYF	TRBV3-1	TRBJ1-3	.	.
TGTGCCATCAGTGAGTCGACGGGAGAGACCCAGTACTTC	CAISESTGETQYF	TRBV10-3	TRBJ2-5	many	.
TGCGCCAGCAGCTCCGGTGGGGTGGATGAGCAGTTCTTC	CASSSGGVDEQFF	TRBV5-1	TRBJ2-1	many	.
TGCAGCGTTGAAGATGCTGGTCAGCCCCAGCATTTT	CSVEDAGQPQHF	TRBV29-1	TRBJ1-5	many	.
TGCAGTGCTAGAGAGTCTGCGCGGACCGCCGTCTACACCTTC	CSARESARTAVYTF	TRBV20-1	TRBJ1-2	.	.
TGTGCTAGCAGCTCGGGACAGGGGGGCAACGAGCAGTACTTC	CASSSGQGGNEQYF	TRBV7-7	TRBJ2-7	few	TRBD1